These 21 T cell receptor beta chains came from one sample sequenced in a study of early T cells in non-severe SARS-CoV-2 infection (dated by TCRdb to the early 2020s). Libraries came from 5' RACE. Sequencing instrument: NextSeq 500. TCRdb ran its own pipeline on the public reads, namely fastp trimming at Q25 and MiXCR clone calling, and kept in-frame beta chains. Rows are unified per CDR3 protein, each entry keeping the most common DNA and genes. The sample records 15,000 to 20,000 distinct CDR3 sequences, around 6% of which are singletons. The ten largest clonotypes hold 6.5% to 7.5% of the sample. This specimen consisted of whole blood, obtained at baseline. All receptors derive from an adult who was a healthcare worker with PCR-confirmed SARS-CoV-2 infection or an uninfected control (not recorded which).

This clonotype appeared many times. J is TRBJ1-5 and V is TRBV18, with D possibly TRBD1 on 5 matching bases. Trimming took 2 bases from V and 3 from J, leaving 14 bases between them. The CDR3 is made up of 16 amino acids. Germline loops: CDR1 KGHSH, CDR2 LQKENI. The CDR3 nucleotides read TGTGCCAGCTCACCAGAGTCAGGGAGGAACAATCAGCCCCAGCATTTT. It translates to CASSPESGRNNQPQHF.

This chain links TRBV27 with TRBJ2-1; D call uncertain. CDR1 and CDR2 from the germline V gene are MNHEY and SMNVEV (reference sequence). V lost 10 bases to trimming and J lost 9 bases, with 16 bases between them. CDR3 length: 12 residues. In DNA form, the CDR3 reads TGTGCCACCTCCGACGCCAAGGGTGAGCAGTTCTTC. This encodes CATSDAKGEQFF.

This clonotype appeared many times. J is TRBJ2-3 and V is TRBV6-5; D is undetermined. The germline V and J ends were trimmed by 10 bases and 7 bases, with 12 bases remaining between them. The CDR3 is made up of 11 amino acids. CDR1 MNHEY and CDR2 SVGAGI come from the germline V gene. In DNA form, the CDR3 reads TGTGCCACCCAGACTCTTCATACGCAGTATTTT. This encodes CATQTLHTQYF.

The chain is built from TRBV4-3 and TRBJ1-4; possible D gene TRBD1, 5 bases. Germline CDR1 reads LGHNA; CDR2 reads YSLEER. The CDR3 is 15 residues long. V gave up 0 bases and J gave up 8 bases, with 13 bases separating them. The CDR3 here is CASSQEGASREKLFF. DNA for the CDR3: TGCGCCAGCAGCCAAGAAGGGGCGTCTCGGGAAAAACTGTTTTTT.

This clonotype was counted many times. The V call is TRBV4-1, the J call TRBJ2-7; the D is unclear. There are 14 residues in the CDR3. Trimming removed 0 bases from V and 2 bases from J, with 8 bases in between. Germline loops: CDR1 MGHRA, CDR2 YSYEKL. The CDR3 loop is CASSQEKSTYEQYF. DNA for the CDR3: TGCGCCAGCAGCCAAGAGAAGAGTACCTACGAGCAGTACTTC.

In this sample, this clonotype is medium-sized. V and J are TRBV20-1 and TRBJ2-3; 8 bases fit TRBD1. From germline, CDR1 is DFQATT and CDR2 SNEGSKA (reference sequence). The CDR3 is 14 residues long. The V and J ends lost 6 bases and 5 bases, in that order; junction bases with no gene match: 10. The CDR3 here is CSALIQGARDTQYF. The DNA of the CDR3 is TGCAGTGCCCTAATCCAGGGGGCACGAGATACGCAGTATTTT.

This clonotype was detected many times. This chain links TRBV24-1 with TRBJ1-5, with D perhaps TRBD1 (5 bases). The length of the CDR3 is 17 residues. The germline V and J ends were trimmed by 4 bases and 3 bases, with 18 bases remaining between them. The germline V gene has CDR1 KGHDR and CDR2 SFDVKD. CDR3 amino acids: CATSDPGSRGINQPQHF. The CDR3 DNA follows: TGTGCCACCAGTGACCCAGGGAGTCGGGGCATCAATCAGCCCCAGCATTTT.

In its sample, this clonotype ranks as medium-sized (0.01 to 0.1%). The chain recombines TRBV5-6 with TRBJ2-2; D might be TRBD2 (7 bases). V gave up 4 bases and J gave up 3 bases, with 16 bases separating them. Germline V gene lookup returns CDR1 SGHDT and CDR2 YYEEEE. The CDR3 totals 16 residues. CDR3: CASSHLTGGHTGELFF. As DNA, the CDR3 is TGTGCCAGCAGCCATCTTACGGGGGGCCACACCGGGGAGCTGTTTTTT.

The chain is built from TRBV5-4 and TRBJ1-1, with TRBD1 matching 10 bases. V was clipped by 10 bases and J by 4 bases; unmatched bases: 10. The germline V gene has CDR1 SGHNT and CDR2 YYREEE (reference sequence). The CDR3 runs to 14 residues. The CDR3 is CAANRDRGGTEAFF. The CDR3 bases are TGTGCCGCCAACCGGGACAGGGGCGGCACTGAAGCTTTCTTT. Together with reference TRBV5-4 and TRBJ1-1, the CDR3 gives the full variable domain: ETGVTQSPTHLIKTRGQQVTLRCSSQSGHNTVSWYQQALGQGPQFIFQYYREEENGRGNFPPRFSGLQFPNYSSELNVNALELDDSALYLCAANRDRGGTEAFFGQGTRLTVV.

The chain has TRBV3-1 and TRBJ1-5, with D possibly matching TRBD1 (6 bases). CDR1 LGHDT and CDR2 YNNKEL come from the germline V gene (reference sequence). CDR3 length: 15 residues. The V end lost 3 bases, the J end lost 4 bases, and 13 bases lay between the germline ends. The CDR3 region has the DNA TGTGCCAGCAGCCAGGGGGAGGGGGTTAATCAGCCCCAGCATTTT. It encodes CASSQGEGVNQPQHF.

This clonotype was seen repeatedly, ten times or more. This chain's CDR3 is CASSLERGVTYNEQFF. CDR3 nucleotides: TGTGCCAGCAGCTTGGAGCGGGGGGTGACCTACAATGAGCAGTTCTTC. The genes are TRBV5-4 and TRBJ2-1; 9 bases fit TRBD2. V was pared by 0 bases and J by 2 bases, with 3 bases of the junction left unmatched. CDR3 length: 16 residues. Germline V CDR1 and CDR2: SGHNT, YYREEE (reference sequence).

This clonotype came up many times. The chain has TRBV6-5 and TRBJ2-7, with TRBD2 matching over 13 bases. The CDR3 consists of 15 residues. V lost 0 bases and J lost 4; bases outside the gene matches: 0. Germline V gene sequence: CDR1 MNHEY, CDR2 SVGAGI. The CDR3 DNA reads as TGTGCCAGCAGTTACTCGACTAGCGGGGGGTACGAGCAGTACTTC. As protein: CASSYSTSGGYEQYF.

This rearrangement joins TRBV6-2 or TRBV6-3 to TRBJ1-1; D is possibly TRBD1 (6 bases). V lost 0 bases, J lost 7 bases, and 12 bases lay in between. CDR3 length: 14 residues. The V gene's germline CDR1 is MNHEY and CDR2 SVGEGT. CDR3 sequence reads: CASSYSRGAGEAFF. CDR3 nucleotide sequence: TGTGCCAGCAGTTACTCACGGGGGGCTGGTGAAGCTTTCTTT.

There are a few counts of this clonotype. The CDR3 region has the DNA TGTGCCAGCAGCTTAGGCCCGGCAGGGAACGAGCAGTACTTC. This encodes CASSLGPAGNEQYF. The rearrangement joins TRBV7-2 to TRBJ2-7; a possible D gene is TRBD1 (5 bases). Looked up from germline, CDR1 is SGHTA and CDR2 is FQGNSA. This CDR3 is built from 14 residues. Deletions cut 1 base from V and 5 bases from J, with 12 bases between.

This sequence joins TRBV7-2 and TRBJ2-2; no reliable D call. Germline CDR1 and CDR2: SGHTA and FQGNSA. CDR3 size: 12 residues. Between the trimmed V and J ends, which lost 7 bases and 4 bases, there was a span of 7 bases. CDR3 in amino acids: CASMGITGELFF. In nucleotides, the CDR3 is TGTGCCAGCATGGGTATCACCGGGGAGCTGTTTTTT.

This clonotype has a count of ten or more. The J gene is TRBJ2-5, the V gene TRBV11-2; TRBD1 is a possible D gene (5 bases). Trimming pared 1 base from V and 5 bases from J, leaving 11 bases between. The CDR3 consists of 14 residues. Germline CDR1 is SGHAT and CDR2 is FQNNGV. The CDR3 protein is CASSLVVRQETQYF. CDR3 coding DNA: TGTGCCAGCAGCTTAGTCGTCCGACAGGAGACCCAGTACTTC.

This clonotype occurred many times. This rearrangement joins TRBV19 to TRBJ1-1, with D hard to call. CDR1 is LNHDA, CDR2 SQIVND, per germline (reference sequence). The germline V and J ends were trimmed by 9 bases and 1 base, with 18 bases remaining between them. This CDR3 spans 15 amino acids. The CDR3 bases are TGTGCCAGGCGAATTTGGCCGAAGGCGAACACTGAAGCTTTCTTT. This codes for CARRIWPKANTEAFF. The complete variable domain, with remaining parts taken from reference TRBV19 and TRBJ1-1, reads DGGITQSPKYLFRKEGQNVTLSCEQNLNHDAMYWYRQDPGQGLRLIYYSQIVNDFQKGDIAEGYSVSREKKESFPLTVTSAQKNPTAFYLCARRIWPKANTEAFFGQGTRLTVV.

Sample share makes this clonotype medium-sized. V usage is TRBV7-3 and J usage is TRBJ2-5, with 7 bases that match TRBD1. Per the germline V gene, CDR1 is SGHTA and CDR2 is FQGTGA. With 5 bases clipped from V and 5 bases from J, the junction kept 8 bases outside the gene matches. The CDR3 consists of 14 residues. CDR3 nucleotides: TGTGCCAGCAGCCCACAGGGGAACACGGAGACCCAGTACTTC. Protein: CASSPQGNTETQYF.

Ten or more counts support this clonotype. The gene calls are TRBV20-1 and TRBJ1-6; unclear D gene. Germline V gene lookup returns CDR1 DFQATT and CDR2 SNEGSKA (reference sequence). There are 15 residues in the CDR3. The V and J ends lost 2 bases and 9 bases respectively, with 17 bases between them. CDR3 bases: TGCAGTGCTAGACCGATAGGACGGGAGGGTTCACCCCTCCACTTT. As protein: CSARPIGREGSPLHF.

This clonotype was detected many times. The chain couples TRBV20-1 to TRBJ1-1; a weak D match, TRBD1 (6 bases). The germline V gene has CDR1 DFQATT and CDR2 SNEGSKA (reference sequence). CDR3 length: 13 amino acids. Trimming took off 6 bases at V and 2 bases at J, with 13 bases between the two ends. CDR3 coding DNA: TGCAGTGCCGGGCCCGGGGGCAACACTGAAGCTTTCTTT. This sequence encodes CSAGPGGNTEAFF.

This clonotype was seen repeatedly, ten times or more. The chain employs TRBV7-2 and TRBJ2-3, with a possible D match to TRBD1 (5 bases). Trimming took off 1 base at V and 1 base at J, with 12 bases between the two ends. The V gene's germline CDR1 is SGHTA and CDR2 FQGNSA. CDR3 size: 16 residues. The CDR3, as DNA: TGTGCCAGCAGCTTAGAGGTGGGGCTTGGCACAGATACGCAGTATTTT. This sequence encodes CASSLEVGLGTDTQYF.